Here is one TCR beta chain with its context. The sample belongs to a study of blood T cells in healthy people across ages. A second PCR, run for about 7 to 11 cycles, used a sample-barcoded 5' primer plus a J-beta primer mix. Each of the samples gave a minimum of 2.5 million paired-end reads that contained CDR3. Using its own MiXCR run on the 5' RACE reads, TCRdb lists one record per CDR3 protein. Of hundreds of thousands of distinct CDR3 sequences in the sample, under 50% are singletons; the top ten hold under 15%. The CDR3 loop spans 15 amino acids. Germline CDR1 DFQATT, CDR2 SNEGSKA (reference sequence). Trimming left V 6 bases short and J 1 base short, with 17 bases between. Donor samples were obtained from healthy Caucasian individuals from Russia, aged 6 to 90.

The clonotype was recovered from a man aged 25 to 40 in good health. The rearrangement links TRBV20-1 to TRBJ2-3; D is unclear. Sequenced sample: blood. The CDR3 reads CSAQLAWARTDTQYF. CDR3 coding DNA: TGCAGTGCGCAGCTGGCCTGGGCACGCACAGATACGCAGTATTTT.